This passage covers 9 T cell receptor beta chains from one sample sequenced in a study of Ad26.COV2.S vaccination and SARS-CoV-2 variants (dated by TCRdb to about 2021). The label giving this sample's treatment or condition can be read as: roughly 19 received Ad26.COV2.S at low or high dose, single or two shots; about 5 received placebo; per-sample allocation not given. Repertoires of vaccine and placebo recipients were sequenced from samples collected on day 63 after the first injection. The library was made by the immunoSEQ multiplex PCR assay. Sourced from immuneACCESS, this table was stored by TCRdb with only in-frame sequences that have V and J called. A share of the clones is absent; for the studies checked, an unresolved V gene accounts for under half, and the remainder has no known explanation. The sample table holds roughly 350,000 clones, of which around 89% were seen once. The top ten clonotypes cover roughly 5% of the sample.

Source: peripheral blood, taken in a trial of Ad26.COV2.S vaccine versus placebo. The receptors come from a person between 18 and 60 years old who received the Ad26.COV2.S COVID-19 vaccine or a placebo.

The rearrangement uses TRBV6-5 and TRBJ2-5, with 8 bases fitting TRBD2. Germline values: CDR1 MNHEY, CDR2 SVGAGI. The V and J ends lost 7 bases and 1 base, in that order; junction bases with no gene match: 8. The CDR3 has 15 amino acids. CDR3 nucleotides: TGTGCCAGCACCTCAACGGGGGGGTTCCAAGAGACCCAGTACTTC. Its translation: CASTSTGGFQETQYF.

The chain links TRBV5-4 to TRBJ1-2, with D hard to call. The CDR3 totals 15 residues. Germline V gene data show CDR1 as SGHNT and CDR2 as YYREEE (reference sequence). V was cut by 0 bases and J by 8 bases, with 17 bases left in between. This chain's CDR3 is CASSLESGSFGGYTF. The CDR3 DNA follows: TGTGCCAGCAGCTTGGAGTCAGGTTCCTTCGGGGGCTACACCTTC.

The gene calls are TRBV2 and TRBJ1-2; D is perhaps TRBD1 (6 bases). Trimming shortened V by 3 bases and J by 7 bases, and 21 bases separated the two germline ends. This CDR3 region has 16 residues. The germline gives CDR1 SNHLY, CDR2 FYNNEI. This CDR3 is CASSEQNRVNRRGYTF. CDR3 DNA: TGTGCCAGCAGTGAGCAAAACAGGGTAAATAGACGTGGCTACACCTTC.

The rearrangement uses TRBV5-1 and TRBJ1-6; D is undetermined. Looked up from germline, CDR1 is SGHRS and CDR2 is YFSETQ. The V and J ends lost 0 bases and 5 bases respectively, with 6 bases between them. The CDR3 extends over 14 amino acids. The CDR3 here is CASSLGRDNSPLHF. The CDR3 DNA reads as TGCGCCAGCAGCTTGGGACGGGATAATTCACCCCTCCACTTT.

The genes are TRBV4-1 and TRBJ1-4, with D possibly TRBD1 on 5 matching bases. The CDR3 length is 15 residues. Trimming took 0 bases from V and 8 from J, leaving 13 bases between them. CDR1 and CDR2 (germline): MGHRA, YSYEKL. This CDR3 reads CASSQDERGGEKLFF. CDR3 bases: TGCGCCAGCAGCCAAGATGAGAGGGGAGGCGAAAAACTGTTTTTT.

This rearrangement joins TRBV5-5 to TRBJ2-2, with D hard to call. Trimming took 0 bases from V and 4 from J, leaving 7 bases between them. The length of the CDR3 is 14 residues. Germline CDR1 SGHKS, CDR2 YYEKEE (reference sequence). CDR3 in amino acids: CASSLAASTGELFF. CDR3 coding DNA: TGTGCCAGCAGCTTGGCGGCGTCCACCGGGGAGCTGTTTTTT.

For the CDR3, the DNA is TGCGCCAGCAGCCAAGAACTACCCGGGGATGGCTACACCTTC. It encodes CASSQELPGDGYTF. The V call is TRBV4-1, the J call TRBJ1-2; D call uncertain. CDR1 and CDR2 from the germline V gene are MGHRA and YSYEKL. Between the trimmed V and J ends, which lost 0 bases and 6 bases, there was a span of 11 bases. The CDR3 runs to 14 residues.

The J gene is TRBJ2-5, the V gene TRBV24-1; D possibly matches TRBD1 or TRBD2 (5 bases each). CDR1 and CDR2 from the germline V gene are KGHDR and SFDVKD. This CDR3 contains 14 residues. Trimming took 0 bases from V and 5 from J, leaving 9 bases between them. The CDR3 DNA follows: TGTGCCACCAGTGATTTGGGGGGTAGCGAGACCCAGTACTTC. It is translated as CATSDLGGSETQYF.

The V and J genes are TRBV28 and TRBJ1-2, with D perhaps TRBD1 (5 bases). The V gene's germline CDR1 is MDHEN and CDR2 SYDVKM. The CDR3 is 12 amino acids. Trimming shortened V by 6 bases and J by 4 bases, and 9 bases separated the two germline ends. As DNA, the CDR3 is TGTGCCAGCAGGGGGCGGTTCTATGGCTACACCTTC. Amino acid sequence: CASRGRFYGYTF.